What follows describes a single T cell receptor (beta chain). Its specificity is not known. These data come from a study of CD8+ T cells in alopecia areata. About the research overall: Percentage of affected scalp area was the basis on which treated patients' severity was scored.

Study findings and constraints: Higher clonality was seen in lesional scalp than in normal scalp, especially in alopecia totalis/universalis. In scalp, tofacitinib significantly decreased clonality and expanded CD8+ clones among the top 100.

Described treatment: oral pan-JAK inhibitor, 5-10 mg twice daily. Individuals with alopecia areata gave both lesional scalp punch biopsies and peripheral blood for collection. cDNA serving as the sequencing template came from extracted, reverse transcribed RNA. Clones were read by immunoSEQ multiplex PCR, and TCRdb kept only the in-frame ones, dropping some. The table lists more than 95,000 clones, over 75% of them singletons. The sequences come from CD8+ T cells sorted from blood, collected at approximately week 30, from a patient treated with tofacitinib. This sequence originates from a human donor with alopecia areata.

As DNA, the CDR3 is TGTGCCAGCAGTGATTATCGGGGGGGGCCAGATGAGCAGTTCTTC. Translated, it gives CASSDYRGGPDEQFF. J is TRBJ2-1 and V is TRBV6-1; TRBD2 aligns across 8 bases. The trim removed 3 bases at V and 8 bases at J, leaving 9 bases unmatched. Germline V gene sequence: CDR1 MNHNS, CDR2 SASEGT. CDR3 length: 15 amino acids.